The sequence of this T cell receptor beta chain was determined in a study of cytomegalovirus exposure and HLA in healthy donors (dated by TCRdb to 2016 to 2017). For the study in its entirety: According to a later analysis, one platform produced both the approximately 110 validation repertoires and the 700 or so repertoires of the first cohort. Besides the first cohort of hundreds of subjects, a separate validation cohort made up of around 120 different subjects was used. The study was designed to test whether signatures of past pathogen exposure could be identified by cataloging public T cell receptors. The study combined high-throughput TCR immunosequencing, statistical association of individual TCRs with disease status, and machine learning to predict cytomegalovirus infection status.

Preparation of the library involved the immunoSEQ multiplex PCR assay. The paper's data handling went like this. A statistical classification framework was built to diagnose cytomegalovirus status from the catalog of TCR beta chain sequences. In TCRdb, the immuneACCESS table is reduced to in-frame sequences with V and J assigned. These tables do not hold every clone; where another copy was compared, an unresolved V gene accounts for under half, and the others remain unexplained. The V and J calls and clone size were taken over from that table, and D and trimming were inferred from the DNA. Within this sample are about 73,000 clones, with around 95% of them counted one time only. Over 3% of the sample belongs to the ten largest clones. Here is what the overall study found, with its caveats: The authors suggested that the approach could potentially be extended to other disease states and immunological phenotypes. Across donors, most TCR sequences were observed very rarely, whereas some public TCRs were present in many individuals. A total of 150 to 200 TCR beta chains were listed by the study as associated with cytomegalovirus. The validation cohort had no HLA typing available for a later analysis, so co-occurrence within that cohort was assessed over all 120 or so repertoires. Cytomegalovirus status was reported to be diagnosed by the classifier with high specificity and sensitivity in both the original and validation cohorts. In vitro tests confirmed that a few of the cytomegalovirus-associated TCR beta chains recognize cytomegalovirus antigens. In a later analysis, TCRs clustered in the first cohort were found to also tend to co-occur in the approximately 120 validation repertoires, with 94% of cluster scores above 0.

Clipping removes 5 bases from V and 0 bases from J, with 7 as the unmatched junction base count. The CDR3 runs 17 residues from the cysteine to the phenylalanine. Only the CDR3 DNA stays, 51 bases, in frame from base 1. The germline V gene gives CDR1 as SGHVS and CDR2 as FQNEAQ. The donors belonged to the validation cohort of approximately 130 subjects, which was separate from the approximately 660-subject first cohort. To note about this clone: The clone's antigen remains unknown. No base quality values were provided; no much bigger clone lies one nucleotide off.

This receptor was obtained from a man younger than 35 in good health and CMV-seronegative. Recombination linked TRBV7-8 to TRBJ1-2, with 12 central nucleotides matching TRBD1. The sequenced sample was PBMCs. The sequenced DNA is TGTGCCAGCAGCGCCCGGGACAGGGGGCGAACTAACTATGGCTACACCTTC. Protein translation: CASSARDRGRTNYGYTF. Beyond the CDR3, the reference TRBV7-8 and TRBJ1-2 genes provide the residues; the full variable domain reads: GAGVSQSPRYKVAKRGQDVALRCDPISGHVSLFWYQQALGQGPEFLTYFQNEAQLDKSGLPSDRFFAERPEGSVSTLKIQRTQQEDSAVYLCASSARDRGRTNYGYTFGSGTRLTVV.